This entry concerns a single T cell receptor (beta chain). This entry belongs to a study of cytomegalovirus exposure and HLA in healthy donors. This CDR3 has 14 residues. Germline V gene lookup returns CDR1 GTSNPN and CDR2 SVGIG (reference sequence). Losses at the gene ends were 0 bases for V and 9 bases for J; bases not matched to a gene: 8. The primer mix had 60 Vbeta and 13 Jbeta primers. TCRdb's table, derived via immunoSEQ multiplex PCR, lists solely in-frame clones and lacks some. The data hold fewer than 120,000 clones, with around 79% observed a single time. This clonotype was sampled from a woman younger than 45 in good health and CMV-seronegative. Material: PBMCs. The chain carries TRBV30 and TRBJ1-3; 7 bases line up with TRBD1. For the CDR3, the DNA is TGTGCCTGGAGTGTAGGGACAGCCAGCCCCACCATATATTTT. This translates into CAWSVGTASPTIYF.